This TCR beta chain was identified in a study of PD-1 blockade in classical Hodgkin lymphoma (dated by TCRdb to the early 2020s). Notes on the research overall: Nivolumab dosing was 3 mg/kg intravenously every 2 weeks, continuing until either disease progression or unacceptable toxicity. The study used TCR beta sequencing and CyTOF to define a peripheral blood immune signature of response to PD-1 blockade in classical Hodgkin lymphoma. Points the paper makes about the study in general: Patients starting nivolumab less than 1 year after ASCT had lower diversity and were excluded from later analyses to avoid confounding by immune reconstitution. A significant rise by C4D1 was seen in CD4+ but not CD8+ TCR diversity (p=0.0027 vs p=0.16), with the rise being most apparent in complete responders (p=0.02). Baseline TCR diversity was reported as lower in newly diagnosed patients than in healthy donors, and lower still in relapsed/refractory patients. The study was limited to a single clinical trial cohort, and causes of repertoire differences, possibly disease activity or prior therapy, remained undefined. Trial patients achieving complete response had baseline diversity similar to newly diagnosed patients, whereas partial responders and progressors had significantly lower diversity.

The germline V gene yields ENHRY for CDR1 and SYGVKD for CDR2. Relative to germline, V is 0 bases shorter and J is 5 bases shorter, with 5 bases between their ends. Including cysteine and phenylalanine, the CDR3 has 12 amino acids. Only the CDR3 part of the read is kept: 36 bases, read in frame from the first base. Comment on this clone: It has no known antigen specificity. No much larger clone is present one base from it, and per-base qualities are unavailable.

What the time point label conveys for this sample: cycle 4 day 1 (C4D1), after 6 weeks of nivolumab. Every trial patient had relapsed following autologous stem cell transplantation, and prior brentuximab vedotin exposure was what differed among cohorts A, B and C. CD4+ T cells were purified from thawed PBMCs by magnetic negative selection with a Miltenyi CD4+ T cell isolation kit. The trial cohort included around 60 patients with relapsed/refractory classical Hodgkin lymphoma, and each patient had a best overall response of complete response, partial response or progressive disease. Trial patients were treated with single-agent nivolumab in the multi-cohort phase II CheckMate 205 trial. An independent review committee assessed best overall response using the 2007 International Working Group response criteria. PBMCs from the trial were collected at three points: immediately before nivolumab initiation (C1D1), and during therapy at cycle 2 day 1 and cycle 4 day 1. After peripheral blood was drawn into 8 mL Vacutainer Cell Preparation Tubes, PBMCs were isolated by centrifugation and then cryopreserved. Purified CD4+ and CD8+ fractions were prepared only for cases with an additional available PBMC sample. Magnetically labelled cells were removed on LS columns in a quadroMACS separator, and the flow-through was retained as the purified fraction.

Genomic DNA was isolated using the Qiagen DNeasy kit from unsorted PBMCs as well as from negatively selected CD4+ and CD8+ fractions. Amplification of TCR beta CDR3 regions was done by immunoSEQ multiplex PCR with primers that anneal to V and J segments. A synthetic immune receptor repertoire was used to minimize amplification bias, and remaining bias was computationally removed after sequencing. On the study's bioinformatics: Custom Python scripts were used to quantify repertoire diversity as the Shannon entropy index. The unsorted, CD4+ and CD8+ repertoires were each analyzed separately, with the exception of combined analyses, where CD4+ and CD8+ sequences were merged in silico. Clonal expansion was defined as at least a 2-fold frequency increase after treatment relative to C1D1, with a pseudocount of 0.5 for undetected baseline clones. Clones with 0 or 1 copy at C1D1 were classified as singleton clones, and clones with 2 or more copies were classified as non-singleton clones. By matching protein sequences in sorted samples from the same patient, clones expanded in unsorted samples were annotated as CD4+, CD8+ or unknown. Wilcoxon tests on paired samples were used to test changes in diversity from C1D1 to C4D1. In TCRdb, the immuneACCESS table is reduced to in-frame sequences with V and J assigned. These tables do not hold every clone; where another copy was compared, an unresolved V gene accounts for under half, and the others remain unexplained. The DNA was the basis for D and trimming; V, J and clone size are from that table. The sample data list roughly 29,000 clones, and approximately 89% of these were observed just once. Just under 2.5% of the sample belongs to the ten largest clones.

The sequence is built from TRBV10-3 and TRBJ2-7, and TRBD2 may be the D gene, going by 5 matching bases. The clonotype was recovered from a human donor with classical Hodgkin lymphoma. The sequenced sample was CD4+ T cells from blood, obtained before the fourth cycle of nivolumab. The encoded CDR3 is CAISESRDEQYF. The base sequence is TGTGCCATCAGTGAGTCGAGGGACGAGCAGTACTTC.